The present T cell receptor beta chain was sequenced within a study of shared clonotypes between healthy human individuals. Study-level information: Used for every donor were three CD4 naive, three CD4 memory, two CD8 naive and one CD8 memory plate.

Comment on this clone: Other DNA sequences in the same sample also yield this CDR3.

This CDR3 comprises 14 residues. The V gene's germline CDR1 is SGHRS and CDR2 YFSETQ. V gave up 0 bases and J gave up 5 bases, with 8 bases separating them. Replicate PCRs from sorted subsets contained around 200 ng DNA, which is around 30,000 T cell genomes. Only in-frame clones appear in the TCRdb table, and some are missing; sequencing was by immunoSEQ multiplex PCR. The sample yields around 2.3 million clones, 95% seen once. The source of this sequence is a young man in good health. J is TRBJ2-2 and V is TRBV5-1, with D tentatively TRBD1 (5 bases). Sequencing was carried out using naive CD4+ T cells sorted from blood. Noted subset: CD45RA+ positively selected. CDR3: CASSLAPGTGELFF. The CDR3 DNA is TGCGCCAGCAGCTTGGCACCAGGGACCGGGGAGCTGTTTTTT.